Sequencing of this TCR beta chain was carried out in a study of blood T cell repertoires in COVID-19. Clones were sequenced by immunoSEQ multiplex PCR, and TCRdb holds only the in-frame ones, with some missing. Here the sample spans approximately 77,000 clones, 86% being singletons. The sequence was collected from a man aged 25-40 years with acute or convalescent COVID-19. What was sequenced was peripheral blood.

Here the CDR3 DNA reads TGTGCCAGCTCACAAGACAGGGGTGGAGATCAGCCCCAGCATTTT. The encoded protein is CASSQDRGGDQPQHF. J is TRBJ1-5 and V is TRBV18, with 8 bases matching TRBD1. This CDR3 has 15 residues. Germline CDR1 and CDR2: KGHSH and LQKENI. Trimming took 4 bases from V and 5 from J; bases not matched to a gene: 7.